This is a list of T cell receptor beta chains from one sample in a study of blood T cell repertoires in COVID-19. The data were produced by immunoSEQ multiplex PCR, yet TCRdb's version contains in-frame clones alone and is incomplete. This sample yields more than 150,000 clones, of which roughly 80% are seen a single time; about 7% belongs to the top ten. Sequenced input: peripheral blood. These TCRs come from a human donor in a cohort sampled during active COVID-19. The CDR3 runs from the conserved cysteine through the conserved F or W. The D gene is left open where the match is weak. Clone sizes are given selectively: once, few, many, or a class where the clone is expanded.

j_call | clone_size | v_call | d_call | cdr3_nt | cdr3_aa
TRBJ2-1 | . | TRBV7-2 | TRBD2 | TGTGCCAGCAGCTTAGCGGGGGGGTACAGTGAGCAGTTCTTC | CASSLAGGYSEQFF
TRBJ2-7 | few | TRBV4-1 | TRBD1 | TGCGCCAGCAGCGTAGACAGGGCCGAGCAGTACTTC | CASSVDRAEQYF
TRBJ1-6 | . | TRBV5-5 | . | TGTGCCAGCAGCTTGGGTCTGTATAATTCACCCCTCCACTTT | CASSLGLYNSPLHF
TRBJ2-3 | . | TRBV18 | TRBD2 | TGTGCCAGCTCACCAATCCGGGGGGGGCCGACGGGCGGAGATACGCAGTATTTT | CASSPIRGGPTGGDTQYF
TRBJ1-2 | few | TRBV9 | TRBD1 | TGTGCCAGCAGCGTGGGGACAGGGGATGGCTACACCTTC | CASSVGTGDGYTF
TRBJ2-7 | . | TRBV5-5 | . | TGTGCCAGCAGCTCGCACAGGGACCTGTACGAGCAGTACTTC | CASSSHRDLYEQYF
TRBJ1-2 | . | TRBV6-5 | . | TGTGCCAGCAGTTACTCGCCGACAGAGGAAGGCTACACCTTC | CASSYSPTEEGYTF
TRBJ1-3 | . | TRBV9 | . | TGTGCCAGCAGCCCCTACGGGAGTGGAAACACCATATATTTT | CASSPYGSGNTIYF
TRBJ1-2 | few | TRBV5-4 | . | TGTGCCAGCTCGGGCTACACCTTC | CASSGYTF
TRBJ1-1 | . | TRBV27 | TRBD1 | TGTGCCGCCTCTCAAACCGGGACAGCGAACACTGAAGCTTTCTTT | CAASQTGTANTEAFF
TRBJ1-3 | . | TRBV3-1/TRBV3-2 | TRBD1 | TGTGCCAGCAGCTCGGACAGGGGTTACACCATATATTTT | CASSSDRGYTIYF
TRBJ1-2 | . | TRBV3-1/TRBV3-2 | TRBD1 | TGTGCCAGCAGCCAAGATACAGGGGGGGATGGCTACACCTTC | CASSQDTGGDGYTF
TRBJ1-4 | . | TRBV19 | . | TGTGCCAGTAGTTGGCGTACGGGACTTGAAAAACTGTTTTTT | CASSWRTGLEKLFF
TRBJ1-2 | . | TRBV12-3/TRBV12-4 | . | TGTGCCAGCAGTGAACACGAGGGATATGGCTACACCTTC | CASSEHEGYGYTF
TRBJ2-5 | . | TRBV27 | . | TGTGCCAGCAGTCCACGACGGACTCGTGGGGAGACCCAGTACTTC | CASSPRRTRGETQYF
TRBJ1-2 | . | TRBV6-1 | . | TGTGCCAGCAGTGAATATCTGGGGGCGGGTGGCTACACCTTC | CASSEYLGAGGYTF
TRBJ1-1 | . | TRBV9 | TRBD1 | TGTGCCAGCAGCGACCGGGACAGGGAATACACTGAAGCTTTCTTT | CASSDRDREYTEAFF
TRBJ2-5 | . | TRBV3-1/TRBV3-2 | . | TGTGCCAGCAGCCAAGTTACACCAGTAGAGACCCAGTACTTC | CASSQVTPVETQYF
TRBJ1-2 | . | TRBV19 | TRBD1 | TGTGCCAGTAGTACGGTGGGACAGGGATTTTCTAACTATGGCTACACCTTC | CASSTVGQGFSNYGYTF
TRBJ1-5 | . | TRBV10-2 | . | TGCGCCAGCAGTGAGAAACAGGGCCTGGACAATCAGCCCCAGCATTTT | CASSEKQGLDNQPQHF
TRBJ2-3 | . | TRBV24-1 | TRBD2 | TGTGCCACCAGTGACACTAGCGGGAGATTTGGGACGACGCAGTATTTT | CATSDTSGRFGTTQYF
TRBJ1-5 | . | TRBV6-5 | TRBD1 | TGTGCCAGCAGCCAGGGACAGGGCGGCAATCAGCCCCAGCATTTT | CASSQGQGGNQPQHF
TRBJ2-1 | few | TRBV3-1/TRBV3-2 | . | TGTGCCAGCAGCCAAGCCGCAGGGAACAATGAGCAGTTCTTC | CASSQAAGNNEQFF
TRBJ2-7 | few | TRBV29-1 | . | TGCAGCGTTGTAATACGGGGTTCCTACGAGCAGTACTTC | CSVVIRGSYEQYF
TRBJ1-4 | . | TRBV7-9 | . | TGTGCCAGCACCAACCCTATCGAAAAACTGTTTTTT | CASTNPIEKLFF
TRBJ2-6 | . | TRBV3-1/TRBV3-2 | TRBD1 | TGTGCCAGCAGCCCCGGACCGGGACAGGGTTTCTCTGGGGCCAACGTCCTGACTTTC | CASSPGPGQGFSGANVLTF
TRBJ1-1 | . | TRBV5-1 | TRBD1 | TGCGCCAGCAGCTTGGGACAGGGGATCTTGAACACTGAAGCTTTCTTT | CASSLGQGILNTEAFF
TRBJ2-1 | once | TRBV5-1 | TRBD2 | TGCGCCAGCAGCCTCTCGACTAGCTTCCCTGAGCAGTTCTTC | CASSLSTSFPEQFF
TRBJ1-6 | once | TRBV5-6 | TRBD1 | TGTGCCAGCAGCGTTGGGGACAGGGACTACTCACCCCTCCACTTT | CASSVGDRDYSPLHF
TRBJ2-7 | . | TRBV7-9 | TRBD1 | TGTGCCAGCAGCTCTTCCGGGACAGGGGTGGGCGAGCAGTACTTC | CASSSSGTGVGEQYF
TRBJ1-6 | . | TRBV5-4 | . | TGTGCCAGCAGCGCCCGGACGGCGGGTGATTCACCCCTCCACTTT | CASSARTAGDSPLHF
TRBJ2-1 | . | TRBV5-1 | TRBD1 | TGCACCAGCAGCTTCGGACAGGGTCCCCCCTACAATGAGCAGTTCTTC | CTSSFGQGPPYNEQFF
TRBJ2-3 | . | TRBV19 | TRBD1 | TGTGCCAGTAGTTACAGACAGGGCAGCACAGATACGCAGTATTTT | CASSYRQGSTDTQYF
TRBJ2-1 | . | TRBV19 | TRBD2 | TGTGCCAGTAATCCCGGGACTAGCGGGGGGGCTAAGAATGAGCAGTTCTTC | CASNPGTSGGAKNEQFF
TRBJ1-3 | . | TRBV19 | TRBD1 | TGTGCCAGCCTTGGAGGACAGGGGAGTTTTGGAAACACCATATATTTT | CASLGGQGSFGNTIYF
TRBJ1-1 | . | TRBV5-1 | . | TGCGCCAGCAGCTGGGTAAAGGGGGAAAACACTGAAGCTTTCTTT | CASSWVKGENTEAFF
TRBJ1-5 | . | TRBV4-1 | . | TGCGCCAGCAGCCAAGCAATGGCCGGGTCGAATCAGCCCCAGCATTTT | CASSQAMAGSNQPQHF
TRBJ2-2 | few | TRBV4-1 | . | TGCGCCAGCAGCCAAGATCAGCGCACCGGGGAGCTGTTTTTT | CASSQDQRTGELFF
TRBJ2-6 | once | TRBV4-1 | . | TGCGCCAGCAGCCAAGTAGGGACAAGGCGTAGCTCTGGGGCCAACGTCCTGACTTTC | CASSQVGTRRSSGANVLTF
TRBJ2-5 | once | TRBV3-1/TRBV3-2 | TRBD2 | TGTGCCAGCAGCCAAGGGACTAGCGGGGGTGAAGAGACCCAGTACTTC | CASSQGTSGGEETQYF
TRBJ2-1 | . | TRBV5-6 | . | TGTGCCAGCAGCCCCGATACTACGTCCCACGGCAATGAGCAGTTCTTC | CASSPDTTSHGNEQFF
TRBJ1-1 | . | TRBV5-8 | . | TGTGCCATCGATTGGGGGCTTCATGAAGCTTTCTTT | CAIDWGLHEAFF
TRBJ2-5 | . | TRBV7-2 | . | TGTGCCAGCAGCTTAGGGACTCACTCGTCGGAGACCCAGTACTTC | CASSLGTHSSETQYF
TRBJ1-2 | . | TRBV5-8 | TRBD1 | TGTGCCAGCAGAAAAGGGACAGGGGTATCCTATGGCTACACCTTC | CASRKGTGVSYGYTF
TRBJ1-1 | . | TRBV13 | TRBD1 | TGTGCCAGCAGCTTGTACAGGGGAAACACTGAAGCTTTCTTT | CASSLYRGNTEAFF
TRBJ2-1 | . | TRBV2 | . | TGTGCCAGCACCAGAAGGGACTTGGAGCAGTTCTTC | CASTRRDLEQFF
TRBJ2-7 | . | TRBV5-5 | TRBD1 | TGTGCCAGCAGCCCCGCGGGACAGGGAGCCTACGAGCAGTACTTC | CASSPAGQGAYEQYF
TRBJ2-5 | . | TRBV11-1 | . | TGTGCCAGCAGCTTAGGTCCAGATCAAGAGACCCAGTACTTC | CASSLGPDQETQYF
TRBJ1-5 | . | TRBV5-1 | TRBD1 | TGCGCCAGCAGCCCGGGGACGGACAGGGGGCCCCCCCAGCATTTT | CASSPGTDRGPPQHF
TRBJ1-2 | once | TRBV9 | . | TGTGCCAGCAGCGGTGGGCAAGGGGCGGACTATGGCTACACCTTC | CASSGGQGADYGYTF